The next 10 T cell receptor beta chains were all read from a single sample in a study of blood T cell repertoires in COVID-19. TCRdb's copy holds only in-frame clones and misses some; the assay was immunoSEQ multiplex PCR. This sample carries roughly 61,000 clones, 91% of them seen once, and the ten largest clones take 2% to 2.5%. The sequencing input was peripheral blood. These receptors were obtained from a man aged 55-75 years with acute or convalescent COVID-19.

V gene TRBV15 combines with J gene TRBJ2-5, with 8 bases fitting TRBD2. The CDR3 length is 14 residues. Germline CDR1 is LNHNV and CDR2 is YYDKDF (reference sequence). The J segment lost 5 bases and the V segment lost 5 bases, leaving 7 bases of the junction unmatched. The CDR3 sequence is CATSPLSGIETQYF. Written as DNA, the CDR3 is TGTGCCACCAGCCCGCTTAGCGGGATTGAGACCCAGTACTTC. The full variable domain, rest sourced from reference TRBV15 and TRBJ2-5, is DAMVIQNPRYQVTQFGKPVTLSCSQTLNHNVMYWYQQKSSQAPKLLFHYYDKDFNNEADTPDNFQSRRPNTSFCFLDIRSPGLGDTAMYLCATSPLSGIETQYFGPGTRLLVL.

This chain links TRBV19 with TRBJ1-4; 9 bases map to TRBD1. The CDR3 totals 14 residues. The germline gives CDR1 LNHDA, CDR2 SQIVND (reference sequence). V dropped 6 bases and J dropped 7; count of bases not matched to a gene: 6. CDR3 sequence reads: CASSRGTGSEKLFF. The CDR3, as DNA: TGTGCCAGTAGCCGCGGGACAGGGTCTGAAAAACTGTTTTTT. The variable domain in full, completed from reference TRBV19 and TRBJ1-4, reads DGGITQSPKYLFRKEGQNVTLSCEQNLNHDAMYWYRQDPGQGLRLIYYSQIVNDFQKGDIAEGYSVSREKKESFPLTVTSAQKNPTAFYLCASSRGTGSEKLFFGSGTQLSVL.

This rearrangement joins TRBV5-4 to TRBJ2-5, with no clear D. CDR3 size: 14 residues. Trimming removed 1 base at V and 2 bases at J, with 9 bases between. Germline CDR1 reads SGHNT; CDR2 reads YYREEE (reference sequence). CDR3 nucleotides: TGTGCCAGCAGCTTGCAGGCTGTACAAGAGACCCAGTACTTC. Protein sequence: CASSLQAVQETQYF.

As for this clone: The same CDR3 also results from other DNA sequences found in this sample. V usage is TRBV19 and J usage is TRBJ1-5; D not certain. The germline V gene has CDR1 LNHDA and CDR2 SQIVND (reference sequence). The germline V and J ends were trimmed by 5 bases and 7 bases, with 9 bases remaining between them. This CDR3 contains 12 residues. DNA of the CDR3: TGTGCCAGTAGTTTGGGAGGCCAGCCCCAGCATTTT. Translated: CASSLGGQPQHF. Based on the CDR3 plus reference TRBV19 and TRBJ1-5, the full variable domain is DGGITQSPKYLFRKEGQNVTLSCEQNLNHDAMYWYRQDPGQGLRLIYYSQIVNDFQKGDIAEGYSVSREKKESFPLTVTSAQKNPTAFYLCASSLGGQPQHFGDGTRLSIL.

V is TRBV28 and J is TRBJ1-2; D gene unclear. The ends were cut back, 6 bases at V and 4 bases at J, with 18 bases in the middle. This CDR3 region has 15 residues. Germline V lookup: CDR1 MDHEN, CDR2 SYDVKM. The CDR3 region has the DNA TGTGCCAGCAGCCCCCTCGAGCGACGCCCCTATGGCTACACCTTC. This sequence encodes CASSPLERRPYGYTF.

The J gene is TRBJ1-3, the V gene TRBV5-1; 7 nucleotides align to TRBD1. Germline V gene sequence: CDR1 SGHRS, CDR2 YFSETQ. The CDR3 sequence is 17 residues long. Unmatched junction bases numbered 13, after V lost 7 bases and J lost 0 bases. The CDR3 sequence is CASSKTEGAFSGNTIYF. Written as DNA, the CDR3 is TGCGCCAGCTCCAAGACCGAGGGGGCCTTCTCTGGAAACACCATATATTTT.

The chain employs TRBV6-1 and TRBJ2-3, with TRBD1 identical over 9 bases. The CDR3 consists of 16 residues. Germline CDR1 is MNHNS and CDR2 is SASEGT. Trimming at V came to 3 bases and at J to 5 bases, leaving 9 bases not matched to a gene. In nucleotides, the CDR3 is TGTGCCAGCAGTGAGGGATCTGGACAGGGGATAGATACGCAGTATTTT. It encodes CASSEGSGQGIDTQYF.

This chain links TRBV5-1 with TRBJ2-5; TRBD2 is a possible D gene (6 bases). V lost 4 bases, J lost 10 bases, and 20 bases lay in between. CDR3 length equals 14 residues. Germline V gives CDR1 SGHRS, CDR2 YFSETQ. The CDR3 here is CASSTLGTDGLQYF. The CDR3 DNA reads as TGCGCCAGCAGCACCCTCGGGACTGACGGACTCCAGTACTTC.

Only one count was recorded for this clone. The chain combines TRBV5-6 with TRBJ1-2; no firm D call. V dropped 0 bases and J dropped 2 bases, with 5 bases sitting between them. The CDR3 sequence is 13 residues long. Looked up from germline, CDR1 is SGHDT and CDR2 is YYEEEE. Here the CDR3 reads CASSLGTNYGYTF. CDR3 coding DNA: TGTGCCAGCAGCTTGGGCACAAACTATGGCTACACCTTC.

The rearrangement uses TRBV28 and TRBJ1-6; D might be TRBD1 (6 bases). The CDR3 sequence is 16 residues long. V lost 3 bases and J lost 6, with 15 bases in between. The germline CDR1 and CDR2 sequences are MDHEN and SYDVKM. CDR3 sequence (DNA): TGTGCCAGCAGTTTGGGGGGGGCGCGGGTTAATTCACCCCTCCACTTT. It yields the protein CASSLGGARVNSPLHF.